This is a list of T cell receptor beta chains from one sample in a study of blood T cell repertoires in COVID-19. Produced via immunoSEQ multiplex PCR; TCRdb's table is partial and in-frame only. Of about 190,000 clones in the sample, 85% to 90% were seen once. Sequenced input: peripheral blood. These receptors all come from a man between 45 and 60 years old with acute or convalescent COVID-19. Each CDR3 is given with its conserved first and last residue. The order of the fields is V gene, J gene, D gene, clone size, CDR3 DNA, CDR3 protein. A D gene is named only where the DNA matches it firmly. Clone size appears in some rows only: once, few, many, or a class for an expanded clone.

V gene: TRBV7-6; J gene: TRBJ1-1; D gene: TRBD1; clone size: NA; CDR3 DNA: TGTGCCAGCAGCACTGCCGGGACAGGGGGCCGGAACACTGAAGCTTTCTTT; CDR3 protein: CASSTAGTGGRNTEAFF
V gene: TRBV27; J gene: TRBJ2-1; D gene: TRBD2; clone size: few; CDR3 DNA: TGTGCCAGCAAATCTGCGGGAGCGGACAATGAGCAGTTCTTC; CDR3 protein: CASKSAGADNEQFF
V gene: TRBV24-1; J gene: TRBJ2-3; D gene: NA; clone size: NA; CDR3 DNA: TGTGCCACCGGCTCCGGCACAGATACGCAGTATTTT; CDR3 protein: CATGSGTDTQYF
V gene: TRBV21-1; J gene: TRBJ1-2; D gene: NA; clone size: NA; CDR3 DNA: TGTGCCAGCAGCAAGGGGACAGGGGGCGCGTCTGACTATGGCTACACCTTC; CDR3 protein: CASSKGTGGASDYGYTF
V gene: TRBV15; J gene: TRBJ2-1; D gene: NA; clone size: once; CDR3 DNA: TGTGCCACCAGCAAACACAACAATGAGCAGTTCTTC; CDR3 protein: CATSKHNNEQFF
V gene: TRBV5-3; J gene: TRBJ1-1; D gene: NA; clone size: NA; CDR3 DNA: TGTGCCAGAAGCACAGTTGCTGAAGCTTTCTTT; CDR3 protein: CARSTVAEAFF
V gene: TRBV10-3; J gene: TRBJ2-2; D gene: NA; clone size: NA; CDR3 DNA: TGTGCCATCCTAGAGAACACCGGGGAGCTGTTTTTT; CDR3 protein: CAILENTGELFF
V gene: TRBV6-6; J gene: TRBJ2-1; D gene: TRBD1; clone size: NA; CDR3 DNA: TGTGCCAGCAGGCTTGGGACAGGTATAGGTAATGAGCAGTTCTTC; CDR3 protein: CASRLGTGIGNEQFF
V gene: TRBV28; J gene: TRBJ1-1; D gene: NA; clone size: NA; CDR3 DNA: TGTGCCAGCAGTGCTCCAGGGGCGAACACTGAAGCTTTCTTT; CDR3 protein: CASSAPGANTEAFF
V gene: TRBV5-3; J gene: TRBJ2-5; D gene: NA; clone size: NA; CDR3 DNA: TGTGCCAGAAGCCCCCCCCCTAGCGCGCAGTACTTC; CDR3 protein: CARSPPPSAQYF
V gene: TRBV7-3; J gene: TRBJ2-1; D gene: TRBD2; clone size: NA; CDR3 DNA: TGTGCCAGCAGCAGATTAGCGGGAGGGCCGGGTAATGAGCAGTTCTTC; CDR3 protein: CASSRLAGGPGNEQFF
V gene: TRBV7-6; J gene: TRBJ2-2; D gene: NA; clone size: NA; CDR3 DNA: TGTGCCAGCAGCTTAGCGTGGTCCGGCGCGGGCACCGGGGAGCTGTTTTTT; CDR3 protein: CASSLAWSGAGTGELFF
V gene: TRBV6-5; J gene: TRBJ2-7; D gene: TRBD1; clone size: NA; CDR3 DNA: TGTGCCAGCAGCCGGGACAGGGGATCCTACGAGCAGTACTTC; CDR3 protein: CASSRDRGSYEQYF
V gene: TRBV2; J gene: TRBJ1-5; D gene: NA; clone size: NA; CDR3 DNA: TGTGCCAGCAGGTGGGCCCAAGAGAATCAGCCCCAGCATTTT; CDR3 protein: CASRWAQENQPQHF
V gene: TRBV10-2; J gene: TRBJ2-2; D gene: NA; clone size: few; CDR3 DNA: TGCGCCAGCGAAGGACAGATGAACACCGGGGAGCTGTTTTTT; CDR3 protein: CASEGQMNTGELFF
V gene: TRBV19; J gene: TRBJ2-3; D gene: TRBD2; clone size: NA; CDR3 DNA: TGTGCCAGTAGTATCAGCGGGGGGGGCACAGATACGCAGTATTTT; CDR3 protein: CASSISGGGTDTQYF
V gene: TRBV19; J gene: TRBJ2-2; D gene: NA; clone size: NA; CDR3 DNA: TGTGCCAGTAGTATAGCCCCCCGGAACACCGGGGAGCTGTTTTTT; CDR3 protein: CASSIAPRNTGELFF
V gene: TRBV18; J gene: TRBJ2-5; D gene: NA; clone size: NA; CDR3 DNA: TGTGCCAGCTCACCGGAGAACCAAGAGACCCAGTACTTC; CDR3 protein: CASSPENQETQYF
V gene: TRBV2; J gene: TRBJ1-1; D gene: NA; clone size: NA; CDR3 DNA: TGTGCCACCCTACAGGGTTCTATGAACACTGAAGCTTTCTTT; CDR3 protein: CATLQGSMNTEAFF
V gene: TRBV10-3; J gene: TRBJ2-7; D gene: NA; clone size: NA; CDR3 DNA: TGTGCCATCAGTGGGCAGGGAAGCTACGAGCAGTACTTC; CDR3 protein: CAISGQGSYEQYF
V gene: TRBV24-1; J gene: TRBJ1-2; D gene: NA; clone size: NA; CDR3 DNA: TGTGCCACCTCCGATGGGTACAGGGTCTATGGCTACACCTTC; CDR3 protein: CATSDGYRVYGYTF
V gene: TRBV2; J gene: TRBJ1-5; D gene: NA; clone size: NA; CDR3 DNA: TGTGCCAGCAGCGGATGGAGGGATCAGCCCCAGCATTTT; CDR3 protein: CASSGWRDQPQHF
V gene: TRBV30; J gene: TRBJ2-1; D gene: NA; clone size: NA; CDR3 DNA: TGTGCCTGGAGTCCCATGGCGGGAAGAGGCAATGAGCAGTTCTTC; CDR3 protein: CAWSPMAGRGNEQFF
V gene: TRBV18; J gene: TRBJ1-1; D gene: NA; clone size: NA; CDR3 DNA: TGTGCCAGCTCCCCGTCCTTGAACACTGAAGCTTTCTTT; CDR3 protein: CASSPSLNTEAFF
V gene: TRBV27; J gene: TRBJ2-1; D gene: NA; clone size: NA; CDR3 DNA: TGTGCCAGCAAGGCGCGCGGACACTACAATGAGCAGTTCTTC; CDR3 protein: CASKARGHYNEQFF
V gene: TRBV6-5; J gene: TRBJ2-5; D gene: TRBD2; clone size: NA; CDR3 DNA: TGTGCCAGCAGTTCCTTCCGGATAGCGGGGGCGAAGACCCAGTACTTC; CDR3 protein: CASSSFRIAGAKTQYF
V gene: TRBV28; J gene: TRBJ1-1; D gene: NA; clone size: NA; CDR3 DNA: TGTGCCAGCAGTTTGGGGCGGGGCAGGGCGAACACTGAAGCTTTCTTT; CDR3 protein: CASSLGRGRANTEAFF
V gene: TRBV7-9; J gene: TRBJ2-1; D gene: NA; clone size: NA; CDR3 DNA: TGTGCCAGCAGCCTATTCGGCGGGACCTACAATGAGCAGTTCTTC; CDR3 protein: CASSLFGGTYNEQFF
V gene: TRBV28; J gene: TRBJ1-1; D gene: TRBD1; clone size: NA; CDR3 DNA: TGTGCCAGCAGTTCCTACGGGGGACAGGGGGCTAGGACTGAAGCTTTCTTT; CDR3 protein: CASSSYGGQGARTEAFF
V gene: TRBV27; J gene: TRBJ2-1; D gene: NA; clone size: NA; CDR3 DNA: TGTGCCAGCAGTTTAGAGGGGGGGACTTTTTACAATGAGCAGTTCTTC; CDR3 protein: CASSLEGGTFYNEQFF
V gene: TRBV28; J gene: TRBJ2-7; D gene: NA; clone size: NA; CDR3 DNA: TGTACCAGCACCCGGGGATACGAGCAGTACTTC; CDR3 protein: CTSTRGYEQYF
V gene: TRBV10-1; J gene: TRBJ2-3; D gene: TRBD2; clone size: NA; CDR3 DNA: TGCGCCAGCAGGGCGGGAGGCGGAGTCACAGATACGCAGTATTTT; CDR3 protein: CASRAGGGVTDTQYF
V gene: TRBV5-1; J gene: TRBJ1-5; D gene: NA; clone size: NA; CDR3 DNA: TGCGCCAGCAGCTTGGACTACATCAGCGCTAGCAATCAGCCCCAGCATTTT; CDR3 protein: CASSLDYISASNQPQHF
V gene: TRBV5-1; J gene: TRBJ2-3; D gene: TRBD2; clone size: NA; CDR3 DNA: TGCGCCAGCACAAGAGCCTTCGGACTAGCGGGGGGGGCGCGGGACACAGATACGCAGTATTTT; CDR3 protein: CASTRAFGLAGGARDTDTQYF
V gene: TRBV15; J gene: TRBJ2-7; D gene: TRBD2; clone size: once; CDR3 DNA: TGTGCCACCAGCAGAGATACCCTAGCGGGAAGGTACCAGTCCTCCTACGAGCAGTACTTC; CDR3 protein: CATSRDTLAGRYQSSYEQYF
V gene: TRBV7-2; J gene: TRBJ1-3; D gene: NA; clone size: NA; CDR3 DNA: TGTGCCAGCCACACCAACTCTGGAAACACCATATATTTT; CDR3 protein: CASHTNSGNTIYF
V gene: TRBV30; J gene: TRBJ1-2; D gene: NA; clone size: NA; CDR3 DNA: TGTGCCTGGAGCCAGGGAACCAACTATGGCTACACCTTC; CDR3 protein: CAWSQGTNYGYTF
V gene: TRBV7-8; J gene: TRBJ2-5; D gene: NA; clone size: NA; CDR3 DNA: TGTGCCAGCACCCCCAGGGGCCGGGAGACCCAGTACTTC; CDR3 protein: CASTPRGRETQYF
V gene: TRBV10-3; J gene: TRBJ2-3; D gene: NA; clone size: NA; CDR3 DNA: TGTGCCATCAAAGCTCTTTCCCCCACAGGCACAGATACGCAGTATTTT; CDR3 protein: CAIKALSPTGTDTQYF
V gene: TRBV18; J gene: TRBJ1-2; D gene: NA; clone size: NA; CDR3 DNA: TGTGCCAGCTCACCAGCGGGGATTTCTAACTATGGCTACACCTTC; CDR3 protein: CASSPAGISNYGYTF